This entry describes one T cell receptor beta chain. As processed by the authors: Amplification with reference gene primers provided the estimates of nucleated cell counts. Using immunoSEQ multiplex PCR, the repertoire was profiled, and TCRdb retains in-frame clones only, with some absent. V and J calls and clone size are those listed in that table; D and trimming were worked out from the DNA. The table lists approximately 210,000 clones, less than 85% of them singletons, with 7.8% in the top ten. Seattle patient enrollment occurred during active infection, with longitudinal follow-up thereafter. The data originate from a study of blood T cell repertoires in COVID-19. Study-level background: COVID-19 samples collected from the United States, Italy and Spain covered acute and convalescent phases. Nucleic acid was either cDNA or gDNA, and it came from T cells, B-cell-depleted T cells, or PBMCs.

Sequencing input: peripheral blood. The clonotype originates from a woman aged 80 or over with COVID-19, enrolled during active disease.

The CDR3 DNA is TGTGCCAGCAGTTTAGATCGGAGTATCTATGGCTACACCTTC. This translates into CASSLDRSIYGYTF. The V and J genes are TRBV27 and TRBJ1-2; D is ambiguous. The germline CDR1 and CDR2 sequences are MNHEY and SMNVEV (reference sequence). Trimming left V 2 bases short and J 4 bases short, with 11 bases between. This CDR3 region has 14 residues.